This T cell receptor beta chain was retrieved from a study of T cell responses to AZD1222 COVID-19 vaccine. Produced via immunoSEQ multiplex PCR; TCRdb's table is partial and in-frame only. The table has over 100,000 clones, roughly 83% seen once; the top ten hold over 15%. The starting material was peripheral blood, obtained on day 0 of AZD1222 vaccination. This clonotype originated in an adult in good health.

CDR3 DNA sequence: TGTGCCAGCAGTTTTGGAGGGAATTCACCCCTCCACTTT. Translation gives CASSFGGNSPLHF. This rearrangement joins TRBV27 to TRBJ1-6; D gene uncertain. Germline CDR1 is MNHEY and CDR2 is SMNVEV (reference sequence). The CDR3 sequence is 13 residues long. Trimming took off 3 bases at V and 7 bases at J, with 7 bases between the two ends.